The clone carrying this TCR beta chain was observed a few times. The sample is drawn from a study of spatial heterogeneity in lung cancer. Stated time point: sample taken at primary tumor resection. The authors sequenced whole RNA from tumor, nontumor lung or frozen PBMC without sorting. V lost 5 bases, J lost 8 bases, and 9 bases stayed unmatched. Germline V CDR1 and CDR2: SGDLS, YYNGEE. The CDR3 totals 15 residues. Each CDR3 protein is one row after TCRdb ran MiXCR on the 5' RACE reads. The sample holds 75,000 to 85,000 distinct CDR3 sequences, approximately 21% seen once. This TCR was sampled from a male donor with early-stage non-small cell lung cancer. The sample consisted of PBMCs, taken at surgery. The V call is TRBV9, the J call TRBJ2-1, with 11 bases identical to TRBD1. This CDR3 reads CASSARDRGFHEQFF. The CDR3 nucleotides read TGTGCCAGCAGTGCTAGGGACAGGGGGTTTCATGAGCAGTTCTTC.